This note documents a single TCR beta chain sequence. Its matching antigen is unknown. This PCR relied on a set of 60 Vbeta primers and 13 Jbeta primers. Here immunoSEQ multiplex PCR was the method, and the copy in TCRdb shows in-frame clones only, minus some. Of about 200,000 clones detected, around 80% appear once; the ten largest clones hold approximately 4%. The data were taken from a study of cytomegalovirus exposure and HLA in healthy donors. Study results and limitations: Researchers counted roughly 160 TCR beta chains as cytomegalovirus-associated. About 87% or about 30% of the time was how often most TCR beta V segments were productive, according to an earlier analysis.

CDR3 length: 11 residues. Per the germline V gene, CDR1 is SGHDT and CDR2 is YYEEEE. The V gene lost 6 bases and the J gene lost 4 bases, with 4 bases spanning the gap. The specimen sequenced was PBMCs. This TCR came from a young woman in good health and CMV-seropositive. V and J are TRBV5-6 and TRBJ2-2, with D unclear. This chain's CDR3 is CASTRTGELFF. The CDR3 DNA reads TGTGCCAGCACCCGCACCGGGGAGCTGTTTTTT.